This T cell receptor (beta chain) appears in the sequencing data of a study of blood T cells in healthy people across ages. With a J-beta primer mix and a sample-barcoded 5' primer, a second PCR ran roughly 6 to 12 cycles. Researchers report that a template-switch adaptor with 12 random nucleotides tagged each cDNA molecule. TCRdb reanalysed the 5' RACE reads using MiXCR and keeps one entry per CDR3 protein. This sample has hundreds of thousands of distinct CDR3 sequences, with roughly 48% found just once. This clonotype was detected a few times. Material for sequencing was blood. The receptor was isolated from an elderly man in good health.

Here the CDR3 reads CASSLPGAGSQETQYF. The CDR3 DNA follows: TGTGCCAGCAGTTTACCGGGGGCAGGTTCCCAAGAGACCCAGTACTTC. The chain combines TRBV12-3 or TRBV12-4 with TRBJ2-5; either TRBD1 or TRBD2 may fit D (6 bases each). The CDR3 consists of 16 residues. V was cut by 2 bases and J by 1 base, with 14 bases left in between.